Below are 19 T cell receptor beta chains sequenced from a single sample in a study of cytomegalovirus exposure and HLA in healthy donors. The repertoire was sequenced with immunoSEQ multiplex PCR; TCRdb's copy has only in-frame clones and lacks some. The sample lists around 180,000 clones, 86% seen once, with roughly 1.5% in the top ten. Source material: PBMCs. The receptors originated from a woman aged 18-29 years in good health and CMV-seronegative.

The gene calls are TRBV5-6 and TRBJ1-6; no reliable D call. V was trimmed by 2 bases and J by 9 bases, leaving 15 bases between them. CDR1 is SGHDT and CDR2 is YYEEEE in the germline V gene. This CDR3 region has 15 residues. The CDR3 is CASSLGGGSISPLHF. The CDR3, as DNA: TGTGCCAGCAGCTTAGGAGGTGGGAGCATTTCACCCCTCCACTTT.

The chain carries TRBV19 and TRBJ2-1, with 8 bases that match TRBD2. CDR1 and CDR2 from the germline V gene are LNHDA and SQIVND (reference sequence). CDR3 length equals 18 residues. With 9 bases clipped from V and 0 bases from J, the junction kept 16 bases outside the gene matches. In nucleotides, the CDR3 is TGTGCCAGGGTACCGGGACTAGTTAATCCAAGCTCCTACAATGAGCAGTTCTTC. Protein product: CARVPGLVNPSSYNEQFF.

The chain has TRBV5-8 and TRBJ2-7; TRBD2 aligns across 8 bases. CDR3 size: 15 residues. The V gene end was trimmed by 5 bases and the J gene end by 3 bases; junction bases not matched to a gene: 10. Germline-derived CDR1 and CDR2 are SGHTS and YDEGEE. CDR3 in amino acids: CASSRTSGAIYEQYF. CDR3 sequence (DNA): TGTGCCAGCAGTCGTACTAGCGGAGCCATCTACGAGCAGTACTTC.

V gene TRBV29-1 combines with J gene TRBJ2-1, with TRBD1 identical over 7 bases. The ends lost 6 bases at V and 3 bases at J; junction bases unmatched: 5. The CDR3 is made up of 13 amino acids. Germline lookup yields CDR1 SQVTM and CDR2 ANQGSEA. The CDR3 nucleotides are TGCAGCGTGGCCGGGACAGACTACAATGAGCAGTTCTTC. Amino acids: CSVAGTDYNEQFF.

The CDR3 nucleotides read TGTGCCAGCAGTCCAACAGTCTTAAATCCAACAGGGAAGGAAAGGGCCAACGTCCTGACTTTC. Amino acids: CASSPTVLNPTGKERANVLTF. This rearrangement joins TRBV27 to TRBJ2-6; TRBD1 is a possible D gene (6 bases). CDR1 MNHEY and CDR2 SMNVEV come from the germline V gene (reference sequence). Deletions cut 5 bases from V and 5 bases from J, with 31 bases between. The CDR3 sequence is 21 residues long. Full variable domain (missing parts from reference TRBV27 and TRBJ2-6): EAQVTQNPRYLITVTGKKLTVTCSQNMNHEYMSWYRQDPGLGLRQIYYSMNVEVTDKGDVPEGYKVSRKEKRNFPLILESPSPNQTSLYFCASSPTVLNPTGKERANVLTFGAGSRLTVL.

This chain links TRBV25-1 with TRBJ2-7, with 10 positions matching TRBD1. V shed 4 bases and J 1 base; nucleotides not matched to a gene: 1. The CDR3 is 14 amino acids. Germline CDR1 and CDR2: MGHDK and SYGVNS. The CDR3 reads CASSVDRGSYEQYF. The CDR3 DNA reads as TGTGCCAGCAGTGTGGACAGGGGGTCCTACGAGCAGTACTTC.

V is TRBV9 and J is TRBJ2-1; 7 bases align to TRBD1. Germline assignment: CDR1 SGDLS and CDR2 YYNGEE. Trimming cost V 4 bases and J 7 bases; bases outside gene matches: 14. This CDR3 contains 16 residues. CDR3 sequence: CASSPPTTGRGNEQFF. Here the CDR3 DNA reads TGTGCCAGCAGCCCTCCGACGACAGGGCGAGGAAATGAGCAGTTCTTC.

This clone appeared once. The gene calls are TRBV7-6 and TRBJ1-5; D not resolved. Trimming took 0 bases from V and 0 from J, leaving 12 bases between them. This CDR3 region has 17 residues. CDR1 is SGHVS and CDR2 is FNYEAQ in the germline V gene. CDR3 coding DNA: TGTGCCAGCAGCTTAGCGCTAGGAGGGCCTAGCAATCAGCCCCAGCATTTT. Translation: CASSLALGGPSNQPQHF.

The chain recombines TRBV2 with TRBJ2-7; TRBD1 is a possible D gene (6 bases). Trimming left V 6 bases short and J 3 bases short, with 15 bases between. This CDR3 contains 14 residues. Germline V gene data show CDR1 as SNHLY and CDR2 as FYNNEI. Here the CDR3 DNA reads TGTGCCAGCAGGAAACAGGGCTGGGGCTACGAGCAGTACTTC. Its protein product is CASRKQGWGYEQYF.

Only a few counts were recorded for this clone. This rearrangement joins TRBV7-9 to TRBJ1-2; tentatively, D is TRBD1 (6 bases). Per the germline V gene, CDR1 is SEHNR and CDR2 is FQNEAQ (reference sequence). This CDR3 is 14 amino acids long. Trimming shortened V by 5 bases and J by 3 bases, and 13 bases separated the two germline ends. The CDR3 loop is CASSLDRNYYGYTF. The CDR3 DNA reads TGTGCCAGCAGCCTCGACAGGAATTACTATGGCTACACCTTC.

The chain combines TRBV19 with TRBJ1-5; maybe TRBD1 (6 bases). Trimming pared 5 bases from V and 7 bases from J, leaving 24 bases between. The germline V gene encodes CDR1 LNHDA and CDR2 SQIVND (reference sequence). The CDR3 has 17 residues. CDR3 loop: CASSLQILQGLAQPQHF. DNA for the CDR3: TGTGCCAGTAGTCTCCAAATATTACAGGGCTTGGCGCAGCCCCAGCATTTT.

This clone has just a few counts. V usage is TRBV6-4 and J usage is TRBJ2-1; TRBD2 aligns across 10 bases. The CDR3 spans 14 residues. V trimming: 3 bases; J trimming: 9 bases; junction bases outside the gene matches: 5. The germline V gene has CDR1 MRHNA and CDR2 SNTAGT. DNA for the CDR3: TGTGCCAGCAGTGAAACTAGCGGGATTGGTGAGCAGTTCTTC. Its protein product is CASSETSGIGEQFF.

This sequence joins TRBV6-6 and TRBJ2-7; 9 bases match TRBD1. J gave up 3 bases and V 7 bases, and 7 bases lay outside the gene matches. CDR1 is MNHNY, CDR2 SVGAGI, per germline (reference sequence). The CDR3 consists of 14 residues. In nucleotides, the CDR3 is TGTGCCAGCAATAGGGGGACAGGGATCTACGAGCAGTACTTC. This encodes CASNRGTGIYEQYF.

The chain uses TRBV30 and TRBJ2-1; perhaps TRBD1 as D (5 bases). Germline CDR1 GTSNPN, CDR2 SVGIG (reference sequence). V dropped 2 bases and J dropped 5 bases, with 13 bases sitting between them. The CDR3 sequence is 14 residues long. CDR3 bases: TGTGCCTGGAGTCAGGGCTTCCTAAACAATGAGCAGTTCTTC. Translating gives CAWSQGFLNNEQFF.

The chain employs TRBV4-2 and TRBJ2-7; 8 bases agree with TRBD2. Per germline, CDR1 LGHNA and CDR2 YNFKEQ. The CDR3 contains 18 residues. The junction had 11 bases not matched to a gene; V was cut back by 1 base and J by 0 bases. The CDR3 is CASSQGRATSGGSYEQYF. Here the CDR3 DNA reads TGTGCCAGCAGCCAAGGCCGGGCTACTAGCGGAGGCTCCTACGAGCAGTACTTC.

The chain carries TRBV14 and TRBJ1-1; D is perhaps TRBD1 (6 bases). This CDR3 comprises 15 residues. V was clipped by 6 bases and J by 3 bases, with 17 bases between them. CDR1 is SGHDN and CDR2 is FVKESK in the germline V gene. Written as DNA, the CDR3 is TGTGCCAGCAGTTCGCTCCGGACAGTTCACACTGAAGCTTTCTTT. Translated: CASSSLRTVHTEAFF.

The chain is built from TRBV5-6 and TRBJ2-3; D ambiguous. The CDR3 length is 16 residues. Trimming removed 0 bases at V and 6 bases at J, with 17 bases between. Germline V gene lookup returns CDR1 SGHDT and CDR2 YYEEEE. CDR3 sequence (DNA): TGTGCCAGCAGCTTGGTTCTTACATCCCACGTGGATACGCAGTATTTT. This gives the protein CASSLVLTSHVDTQYF.

The rearrangement joins TRBV4-1 to TRBJ1-1; no clear D. The CDR3 runs 14 residues. CDR1 MGHRA and CDR2 YSYEKL come from the germline V gene. The V end lost 5 bases, the J end lost 1 base, and 11 bases lay between the germline ends. This chain's CDR3 is CASSGPLKNTEAFF. CDR3 bases: TGCGCCAGCAGCGGCCCCCTCAAGAACACTGAAGCTTTCTTT.

This chain connects TRBV5-6 to TRBJ2-1; 8 bases line up with TRBD2. In germline, CDR1 is SGHDT, CDR2 YYEEEE. The CDR3 is made up of 17 amino acids. J was trimmed by 7 bases and V by 0 bases; bases with no gene match: 12. The DNA for the CDR3 is TGTGCCAGCAGCTTGGCTTTGGCTAGCGGGTGGGGGAATGAGCAGTTCTTC. Protein: CASSLALASGWGNEQFF.